This T cell receptor (beta chain) was identified during a study of T cells in tuberculosis. Findings and limits, study-wide: Low-affinity CD1B-GMM tetramer-binding T cells may have been missed.

Trimming at V came to 5 bases and at J to 7 bases, leaving 5 bases not matched to a gene. The germline CDR1 and CDR2 sequences are MDHEN and SYDVKM. This CDR3 comprises 14 residues. The assay was immunoSEQ multiplex PCR, and TCRdb's table has in-frame clones only and misses some. In the table there are 55,000 to 65,000 clones, 65% to 90% of which are singletons. Sorting used thawed, overnight-rested PBMC stained with anti-CD3, a viability dye and GMM-loaded CD1B tetramer. The lipid loaded on the CD1B tetramers was C32 glucose monomycolate from Rhodococcus equi. Approximately 94,000 tetramer-negative cells were sorted from each donor.

The sequencing sample was made of CD1b-GMM tetramer-negative cells sorted from PBMCs. The receptor was derived from an adult woman with latent tuberculosis. This chain joins TRBV28 and TRBJ1-4, with 9 bases aligning to TRBD1. Here the CDR3 reads CASSHRGRGEKLFF. The CDR3 DNA reads as TGTGCCAGCAGTCACAGGGGGCGCGGTGAAAAACTGTTTTTT.